This TCR beta chain was captured by sequencing in a study of blood T cell repertoires in COVID-19 (TCRdb year 2020). For context, the study as a whole: Samples from collaborators originated in the United States, Italy and Spain and spanned both the acute and convalescent phases of COVID-19. The material from the prospective study consisted of cDNA or gDNA derived from T cells, B-cell-depleted T cells, or PBMCs. Deeply sampled blood TCRbeta repertoires from subjects exposed to, actively infected with, or recovered from COVID-19 were included in the dataset. A freely available public database, intended as a resource for researchers studying the immune response to SARS-CoV-2, is where the repertoires were released. The samples were drawn from two sources: the first 160 participants of the ongoing ImmuneRACE study, and approximately 1,300 subjects contributed by 6 global collaborators. Nearly every sample came with metadata listing a de-identified subject ID, COVID-19 status, age in years and sex. Where HLA class I and class II types were available, the types were taken from metadata supplied by the sample provider, not from assay-based typing.

At one collaborating source in Seattle, patients were enrolled during active infection and were followed longitudinally through the course of disease. The collaborating institutions used their own protocols to collect whole blood in K2EDTA tubes. For TCRbeta analysis, collaborators shipped samples as frozen whole blood, isolated PBMCs, or DNA extracted from either of those sample types. After removal of 4 bases from V and 0 bases from J, the junction retains 6 bases not matched to a gene. Its CDR3 holds 16 amino acids, cysteine through phenylalanine. The retained sequence is limited to the CDR3, 48 bases, with the frame set at the first base. In the germline V gene (reference sequence), CDR1 corresponds to LNHDA and CDR2 to SQIVND. TCRbeta CDR3 regions were amplified from genomic DNA by means of the immunoSEQ Assay, a bias-controlled multiplex PCR. The paper's data handling went like this. Within the assay, amplification of reference gene primers was used to estimate how many nucleated cells each sample contained. To quantify the absolute abundance of each unique TCRbeta CDR3 rearrangement, sequence reads were collapsed and filtered. Productive Simpson clonality was computed per sample as the square root of Simpson's diversity index over productive rearrangements. In its TCRdb copy, this immuneACCESS table keeps in-frame sequences only and misses some clones. Where compared with another copy, unresolved V genes explain less than half of these, and the others have no known cause. Clonal size and the V and J genes are those of that table, whereas D and trimming came from the DNA. This sample comprises almost 200,000 clones, just under 85% of them detected only once. Approximately 0.9% of the sample is in the top ten clones.

Here is what the overall study found, with its caveats: Clinical and demographic metadata were provided uncurated, with the amount varying by source and participant.

This clone was counted between two and nine times. Its antigen has not been determined. Base-call qualities are not available, and no considerably larger clone is one nucleotide away. The V and J segments used are TRBV19 and TRBJ1-1; 9 of the junction bases match TRBD1. The origin of this receptor is a man in his 60s with COVID-19, enrolled during active disease. Sequenced input: peripheral blood. DNA sequence: TGTGCCAGTAGTACCGGACAGGGGAGAGTGAACACTGAAGCTTTCTTT. Translated, this is CASSTGQGRVNTEAFF.